This entry concerns a single T cell receptor beta chain. Antigen specificity is unknown. The sample originates from a study of shared clonotypes between healthy human individuals. Across the whole study: Each donor's CD4 naive and CD4 memory cells filled three plates apiece, CD8 naive two, and CD8 memory one. Study-level findings and limits: Non-shared clonotypes showed lower generation probabilities than clonotypes common to all four donors.

The CDR3 is made up of 14 amino acids. Germline assignment: CDR1 SNHLY and CDR2 FYNNEI. V was clipped by 6 bases and J by 4 bases; unmatched bases: 4. An assay was performed, and its level was deep. Across several immunoSEQ plates, the genomic DNA of each subset was split evenly. Produced via immunoSEQ multiplex PCR; TCRdb's table is partial and in-frame only. The data show roughly 2,500,000 clones, 80% to 95% seen once. The TCR sequence derives from a young man in good health. Some clones in this sample may be carry-over from other donors' samples. J is TRBJ2-1 and V is TRBV2; TRBD2 matches at 9 bases. Sequencing was performed on naive CD4+ T cells from PBMCs. The sample's subset: CD45RA+ positively selected. CDR3 DNA: TGTGCCAGCAGCCCGACTAGCGGATACAATGAGCAGTTCTTC. Amino acid sequence: CASSPTSGYNEQFF.